These T cell receptor beta chains were read from a single sample in a study of T cell repertoires in cytomegalovirus infection. TCRdb re-derived calls from the reads in MiXCR, one entry per CDR3 protein. The top ten clones hold 65% to 85% of a sample with 60,000 to 75,000 distinct CDR3 sequences, 22% of them seen once. No antigen has been identified for these receptors. Sequencing was done on a sample of PBMCs, sequenced either directly or after in vitro stimulation (not recorded which). Receptor source: a human donor in good health (CMV status not recorded). Some clones in this sample may be carry-over from other donors' samples. Each CDR3 is given with its conserved first and last residue. Fields, in order: V gene, clone size, J gene, D gene, CDR3 length, CDR3 protein, CDR3 DNA. The D gene is left open where the match is weak. Clone size, where shown, is once, few, many, or a class for clones that have expanded.

V gene: TRBV28; clone size: -; J gene: TRBJ1-1; D gene: -; CDR3 length: 13; CDR3 protein: CASSRYTGTEAFF; CDR3 DNA: TGTGCCAGCAGTCGATACACGGGGACTGAAGCTTTCTTT
V gene: TRBV7-2; clone size: few; J gene: TRBJ2-2; D gene: TRBD2; CDR3 length: 15; CDR3 protein: CASSELAGDTGELFF; CDR3 DNA: TGTGCCAGCAGCGAGCTAGCGGGGGACACCGGGGAGCTGTTTTTT
V gene: TRBV27; clone size: -; J gene: TRBJ2-3; D gene: -; CDR3 length: 14; CDR3 protein: CASMGEGDPDTQYF; CDR3 DNA: TGTGCCAGCATGGGAGAAGGCGACCCAGATACGCAGTATTTT
V gene: TRBV27; clone size: -; J gene: TRBJ2-7; D gene: TRBD2; CDR3 length: 14; CDR3 protein: CASSRLAGSPEQYF; CDR3 DNA: TGTGCCAGCAGTAGACTAGCGGGATCCCCCGAGCAGTACTTC
V gene: TRBV6-2/TRBV6-3; clone size: many; J gene: TRBJ2-7; D gene: -; CDR3 length: 16; CDR3 protein: CASSYSGTFQCYEQYF; CDR3 DNA: TGTGCCAGCAGTTACTCTGGGACTTTTCAGTGCTACGAGCAGTACTTC
V gene: TRBV10-3; clone size: few; J gene: TRBJ2-3; D gene: -; CDR3 length: 16; CDR3 protein: CAISPSRSRETDTQYF; CDR3 DNA: TGTGCCATCAGTCCGTCGAGAAGTCGGGAAACAGATACGCAGTATTTT
V gene: TRBV28; clone size: -; J gene: TRBJ2-2; D gene: -; CDR3 length: 17; CDR3 protein: CASSLFLSGANTGELFF; CDR3 DNA: TGTGCCAGCAGTTTGTTTCTATCGGGGGCGAACACCGGGGAGCTGTTTTTT
V gene: TRBV7-9; clone size: -; J gene: TRBJ2-2; D gene: -; CDR3 length: 14; CDR3 protein: CASSLYENTGELFF; CDR3 DNA: TGTGCCAGCAGCCTTTATGAAAACACCGGGGAGCTGTTTTTT
V gene: TRBV29-1; clone size: -; J gene: TRBJ2-5; D gene: TRBD1; CDR3 length: 12; CDR3 protein: CSVDRGYGTQYF; CDR3 DNA: TGCAGCGTCGACAGGGGATACGGGACCCAGTACTTC
V gene: TRBV7-8; clone size: many; J gene: TRBJ2-2; D gene: -; CDR3 length: 15; CDR3 protein: CASNRNREATGELFF; CDR3 DNA: TGTGCCAGCAACCGAAACAGGGAAGCCACCGGGGAGCTGTTTTTT
V gene: TRBV6-6; clone size: -; J gene: TRBJ2-4; D gene: -; CDR3 length: 13; CDR3 protein: CASQGGGGNIQYF; CDR3 DNA: TGTGCCAGTCAAGGGGGAGGGGGGAACATTCAGTACTTC
V gene: TRBV6-1; clone size: many; J gene: TRBJ1-1; D gene: -; CDR3 length: 11; CDR3 protein: CASLGNTEAFF; CDR3 DNA: TGTGCCAGCCTCGGGAACACTGAAGCTTTCTTT
V gene: TRBV10-3; clone size: -; J gene: TRBJ1-1; D gene: -; CDR3 length: 17; CDR3 protein: CAISELGGEVSNTEAFF; CDR3 DNA: TGTGCCATCAGTGAGTTGGGAGGGGAGGTGTCGAACACTGAAGCTTTCTTT
V gene: TRBV10-3; clone size: -; J gene: TRBJ1-1; D gene: TRBD1; CDR3 length: 12; CDR3 protein: CATGTGTTEAFF; CDR3 DNA: TGTGCCACCGGGACAGGGACGACTGAAGCTTTCTTT
V gene: TRBV11-2; clone size: -; J gene: TRBJ2-2; D gene: TRBD2; CDR3 length: 16; CDR3 protein: CASSLVTSGTTGELFF; CDR3 DNA: TGTGCCAGCAGCTTAGTGACTAGCGGGACAACCGGGGAGCTGTTTTTT
V gene: TRBV28; clone size: few; J gene: TRBJ2-2; D gene: TRBD1; CDR3 length: 15; CDR3 protein: CASSSQQGYTGELFF; CDR3 DNA: TGTGCCAGCAGTTCCCAACAGGGGTACACCGGGGAGCTGTTTTTT
V gene: TRBV7-8; clone size: many; J gene: TRBJ2-3; D gene: -; CDR3 length: 13; CDR3 protein: CASSLDFTDTQYF; CDR3 DNA: TGTGCCAGCAGCTTAGACTTCACAGATACGCAGTATTTT
V gene: TRBV24-1; clone size: few; J gene: TRBJ2-2; D gene: TRBD1; CDR3 length: 17; CDR3 protein: CATSDPGQGAGTGELFF; CDR3 DNA: TGTGCCACCAGTGATCCAGGACAGGGGGCTGGAACCGGGGAGCTGTTTTTT
V gene: TRBV2; clone size: -; J gene: TRBJ2-5; D gene: TRBD2; CDR3 length: 13; CDR3 protein: CASSGTSQETQYF; CDR3 DNA: TGTGCCAGCAGTGGGACTAGCCAAGAGACCCAGTACTTC
V gene: TRBV7-2; clone size: medium-sized; J gene: TRBJ2-6; D gene: -; CDR3 length: 17; CDR3 protein: CASSLAERVSGANVLTF; CDR3 DNA: TGTGCCAGCAGCTTAGCGGAGAGGGTCTCTGGGGCCAACGTCCTGACTTTC
V gene: TRBV19; clone size: few; J gene: TRBJ1-2; D gene: TRBD1; CDR3 length: 15; CDR3 protein: CASSPQSGGSYGYTF; CDR3 DNA: TGTGCCAGTAGCCCTCAGTCAGGGGGCTCCTATGGCTACACCTTC
V gene: TRBV6-2/TRBV6-3; clone size: -; J gene: TRBJ1-1; D gene: -; CDR3 length: 14; CDR3 protein: CASSPQGPNTEAFF; CDR3 DNA: TGTGCCAGCAGTCCACAGGGACCGAACACTGAAGCTTTCTTT
V gene: TRBV7-2; clone size: -; J gene: TRBJ2-3; D gene: -; CDR3 length: 15; CDR3 protein: CASRRSSLSTDTQYF; CDR3 DNA: TGTGCCAGTCGAAGGAGTTCCCTTAGCACAGATACGCAGTATTTT
V gene: TRBV6-1; clone size: -; J gene: TRBJ1-2; D gene: -; CDR3 length: 14; CDR3 protein: CASSDSPVVYGYTF; CDR3 DNA: TGTGCCAGCAGTGACAGCCCCGTCGTATATGGCTACACCTTC
V gene: TRBV6-2/TRBV6-3; clone size: few; J gene: TRBJ2-1; D gene: -; CDR3 length: 15; CDR3 protein: CASSYWRIGDNEQFF; CDR3 DNA: TGTGCCAGCAGTTACTGGCGGATCGGGGACAATGAGCAGTTCTTC
V gene: TRBV7-2; clone size: many; J gene: TRBJ2-7; D gene: TRBD2; CDR3 length: 17; CDR3 protein: CASSVTGLADSSYEQYF; CDR3 DNA: TGTGCCAGCAGCGTAACGGGACTAGCGGATAGCTCCTACGAGCAGTACTTC
V gene: TRBV7-2; clone size: many; J gene: TRBJ2-7; D gene: -; CDR3 length: 14; CDR3 protein: CASSSGPHPYEQYF; CDR3 DNA: TGTGCCAGCAGCTCGGGACCGCATCCCTACGAGCAGTACTTC
V gene: TRBV20-1; clone size: few; J gene: TRBJ2-5; D gene: TRBD2; CDR3 length: 14; CDR3 protein: CSASLAGGPETQYF; CDR3 DNA: TGCAGTGCTAGCTTAGCGGGAGGGCCAGAGACCCAGTACTTC
V gene: TRBV6-2/TRBV6-3; clone size: -; J gene: TRBJ2-3; D gene: -; CDR3 length: 13; CDR3 protein: CASIRTGTDTQYF; CDR3 DNA: TGTGCCAGCATCCGAACCGGCACAGATACGCAGTATTTT
V gene: TRBV28; clone size: -; J gene: TRBJ1-5; D gene: -; CDR3 length: 15; CDR3 protein: CASSLLQGGNQPQHF; CDR3 DNA: TGTGCCAGCAGCCTACTACAGGGAGGCAATCAGCCCCAGCATTTT
V gene: TRBV7-2; clone size: few; J gene: TRBJ2-7; D gene: TRBD1; CDR3 length: 15; CDR3 protein: CASSWGTGRTYEQYF; CDR3 DNA: TGTGCCAGCAGCTGGGGGACAGGGCGGACCTACGAGCAGTACTTC
V gene: TRBV12-3/TRBV12-4; clone size: -; J gene: TRBJ1-4; D gene: -; CDR3 length: 14; CDR3 protein: CASSFVQGGEKLFF; CDR3 DNA: TGTGCCAGCAGTTTCGTCCAGGGAGGTGAAAAACTGTTTTTT
V gene: TRBV15; clone size: -; J gene: TRBJ1-1; D gene: TRBD1; CDR3 length: 13; CDR3 protein: CATSRYRGSEAFF; CDR3 DNA: TGTGCCACCAGCAGATACAGGGGCTCCGAAGCTTTCTTT
V gene: TRBV18; clone size: -; J gene: TRBJ2-5; D gene: -; CDR3 length: 12; CDR3 protein: CASSPRQETQYF; CDR3 DNA: TGTGCCAGCTCACCACGACAGGAGACCCAGTACTTC
V gene: TRBV20-1; clone size: -; J gene: TRBJ2-2; D gene: -; CDR3 length: 14; CDR3 protein: CSARAIGNTGELFF; CDR3 DNA: TGCAGTGCTAGAGCTATAGGGAACACCGGGGAGCTGTTTTTT
V gene: TRBV7-9; clone size: -; J gene: TRBJ1-2; D gene: -; CDR3 length: 16; CDR3 protein: CASSLDGAGLNYGYTF; CDR3 DNA: TGTGCCAGCAGCTTAGACGGGGCAGGTCTTAACTATGGCTACACCTTC
V gene: TRBV7-2; clone size: -; J gene: TRBJ1-1; D gene: TRBD1; CDR3 length: 13; CDR3 protein: CASGQQGATEAFF; CDR3 DNA: TGTGCCAGCGGACAACAGGGGGCGACTGAAGCTTTCTTT
V gene: TRBV7-6; clone size: -; J gene: TRBJ2-1; D gene: TRBD1; CDR3 length: 14; CDR3 protein: CASSPNRGYNEQFF; CDR3 DNA: TGTGCCAGCAGCCCTAACAGGGGATACAATGAGCAGTTCTTC
V gene: TRBV7-2; clone size: -; J gene: TRBJ2-1; D gene: -; CDR3 length: 15; CDR3 protein: CASSLRERLNNEQFF; CDR3 DNA: TGTGCCAGCAGCTTACGAGAGCGGCTGAACAATGAGCAGTTCTTC
V gene: TRBV7-2; clone size: many; J gene: TRBJ2-7; D gene: -; CDR3 length: 14; CDR3 protein: CASSLGPLAYEQYF; CDR3 DNA: TGTGCCAGCAGCTTAGGTCCACTAGCCTACGAGCAGTACTTC
V gene: TRBV27; clone size: few; J gene: TRBJ1-1; D gene: TRBD1; CDR3 length: 16; CDR3 protein: CATIGSGTGTGKAAFF; CDR3 DNA: TGTGCCACAATCGGTTCCGGGACAGGGACGGGGAAGGCAGCTTTCTTT
V gene: TRBV29-1; clone size: -; J gene: TRBJ2-7; D gene: TRBD1; CDR3 length: 12; CDR3 protein: CSAKGQGYEQYF; CDR3 DNA: TGCAGCGCCAAAGGACAGGGCTACGAGCAGTACTTC
V gene: TRBV11-2; clone size: -; J gene: TRBJ2-5; D gene: TRBD2; CDR3 length: 18; CDR3 protein: CASSSRRLAGARGETQYF; CDR3 DNA: TGTGCCAGCAGCTCACGACGACTAGCGGGAGCCCGAGGGGAGACCCAGTACTTC
V gene: TRBV10-2; clone size: few; J gene: TRBJ1-1; D gene: TRBD1; CDR3 length: 10; CDR3 protein: CASRDRTAFF; CDR3 DNA: TGCGCCAGCAGGGACAGGACAGCTTTCTTT
V gene: TRBV6-1; clone size: few; J gene: TRBJ1-6; D gene: -; CDR3 length: 15; CDR3 protein: CASSDLQGIPSPLHF; CDR3 DNA: TGTGCCAGCAGTGATCTCCAGGGAATACCATCACCCCTCCACTTT
V gene: TRBV7-2; clone size: -; J gene: TRBJ2-3; D gene: -; CDR3 length: 14; CDR3 protein: CASSLVVAADTQYF; CDR3 DNA: TGTGCCAGCAGCTTAGTGGTTGCCGCAGATACGCAGTATTTT
V gene: TRBV2; clone size: -; J gene: TRBJ1-2; D gene: -; CDR3 length: 12; CDR3 protein: CASRGPWTGYTF; CDR3 DNA: TGTGCCAGCAGGGGACCGTGGACCGGCTACACCTTC
V gene: TRBV2; clone size: -; J gene: TRBJ2-5; D gene: -; CDR3 length: 13; CDR3 protein: CASSGDSFGGQYF; CDR3 DNA: TGTGCCAGCAGTGGCGACTCCTTTGGGGGCCAGTACTTC
V gene: TRBV2; clone size: few; J gene: TRBJ2-3; D gene: -; CDR3 length: 13; CDR3 protein: CASSPPFTDTQYF; CDR3 DNA: TGTGCCAGCAGTCCGCCATTTACAGATACGCAGTATTTT
V gene: TRBV28; clone size: -; J gene: TRBJ2-1; D gene: -; CDR3 length: 14; CDR3 protein: CASRLGQYQGGQFF; CDR3 DNA: TGTGCCAGCAGGTTAGGACAGTACCAAGGTGGGCAGTTCTTC